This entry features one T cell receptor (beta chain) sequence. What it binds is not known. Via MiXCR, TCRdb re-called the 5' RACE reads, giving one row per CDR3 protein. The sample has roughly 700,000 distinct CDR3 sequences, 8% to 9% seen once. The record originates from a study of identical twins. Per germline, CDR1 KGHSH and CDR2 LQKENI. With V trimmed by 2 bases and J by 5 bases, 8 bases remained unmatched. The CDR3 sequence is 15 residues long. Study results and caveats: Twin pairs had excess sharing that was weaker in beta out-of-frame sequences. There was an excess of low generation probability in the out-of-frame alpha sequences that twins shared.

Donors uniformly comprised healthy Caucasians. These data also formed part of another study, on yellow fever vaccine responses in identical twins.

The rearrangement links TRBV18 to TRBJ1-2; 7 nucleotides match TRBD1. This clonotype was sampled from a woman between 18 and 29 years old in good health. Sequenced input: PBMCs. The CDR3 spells CASSPEQGRNYGYTF. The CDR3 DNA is TGTGCCAGCTCACCAGAACAGGGGAGAAATTATGGCTACACCTTC.